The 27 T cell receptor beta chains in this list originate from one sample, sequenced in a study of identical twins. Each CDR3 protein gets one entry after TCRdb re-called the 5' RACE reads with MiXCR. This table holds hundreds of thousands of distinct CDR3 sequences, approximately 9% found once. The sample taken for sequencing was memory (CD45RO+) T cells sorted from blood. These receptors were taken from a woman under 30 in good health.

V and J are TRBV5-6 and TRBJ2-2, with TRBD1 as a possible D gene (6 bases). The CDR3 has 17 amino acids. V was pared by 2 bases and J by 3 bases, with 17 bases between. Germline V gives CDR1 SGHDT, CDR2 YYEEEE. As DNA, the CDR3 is TGTGCCAGCAGCTTAAATATACAGGGAAGTGACACCGGGGAGCTGTTTTTT. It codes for CASSLNIQGSDTGELFF.

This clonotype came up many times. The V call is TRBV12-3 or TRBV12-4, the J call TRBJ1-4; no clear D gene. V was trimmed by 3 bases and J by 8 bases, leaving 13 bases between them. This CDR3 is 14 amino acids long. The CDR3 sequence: CASSFGPAAEKLFF. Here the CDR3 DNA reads TGTGCCAGCAGTTTCGGACCGGCAGCGGAAAAACTGTTTTTT.

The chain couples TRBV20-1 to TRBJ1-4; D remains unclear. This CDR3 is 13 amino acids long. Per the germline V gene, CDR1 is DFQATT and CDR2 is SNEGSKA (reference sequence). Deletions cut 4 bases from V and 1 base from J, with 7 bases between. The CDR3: CSAKGGTNEKLFF. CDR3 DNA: TGCAGTGCTAAGGGAGGAACTAATGAAAAACTGTTTTTT.

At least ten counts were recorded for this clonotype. The CDR3, as DNA: TGTGCCAGCAGCCGTACATCGGGTTCCGGGCAGTTCTTC. This codes for CASSRTSGSGQFF. The V gene is TRBV7-9, the J gene TRBJ2-1; the D is unclear. Per the germline V gene, CDR1 is SEHNR and CDR2 is FQNEAQ (reference sequence). The V end lost 5 bases, the J end lost 12 bases, and 17 bases lay between the germline ends. The CDR3 runs 13 residues.

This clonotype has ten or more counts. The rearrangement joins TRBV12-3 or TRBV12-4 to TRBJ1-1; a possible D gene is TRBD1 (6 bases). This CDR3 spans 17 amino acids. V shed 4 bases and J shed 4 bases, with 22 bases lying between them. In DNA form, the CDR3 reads TGTGCCAGCAGTTCCTCAGGGGCCCTGGACGGGCCCACTGAAGCTTTCTTT. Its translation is CASSSSGALDGPTEAFF.

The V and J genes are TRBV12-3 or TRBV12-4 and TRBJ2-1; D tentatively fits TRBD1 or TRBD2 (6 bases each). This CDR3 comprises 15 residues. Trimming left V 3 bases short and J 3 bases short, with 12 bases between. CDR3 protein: CASSFLRGLYNEQFF. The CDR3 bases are TGTGCCAGCAGTTTCCTCCGGGGGCTCTACAATGAGCAGTTCTTC.

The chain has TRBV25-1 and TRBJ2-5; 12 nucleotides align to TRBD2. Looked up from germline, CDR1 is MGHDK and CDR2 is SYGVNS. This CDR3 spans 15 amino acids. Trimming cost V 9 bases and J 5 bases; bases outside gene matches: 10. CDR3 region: CASAPSGGGGETQYF. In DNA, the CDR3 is TGTGCCAGTGCCCCTAGCGGGGGGGGCGGGGAGACCCAGTACTTC.

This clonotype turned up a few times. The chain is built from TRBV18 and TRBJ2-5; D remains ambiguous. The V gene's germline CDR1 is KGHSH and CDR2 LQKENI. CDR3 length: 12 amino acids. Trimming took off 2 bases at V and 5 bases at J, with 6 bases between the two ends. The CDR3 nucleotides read TGTGCCAGCTCACCATCGGAGGAGACCCAGTACTTC. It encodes CASSPSEETQYF.

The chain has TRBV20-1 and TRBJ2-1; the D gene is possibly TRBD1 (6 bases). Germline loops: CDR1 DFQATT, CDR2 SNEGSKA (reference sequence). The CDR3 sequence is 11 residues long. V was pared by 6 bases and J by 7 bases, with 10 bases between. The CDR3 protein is CSAAQGNEQFF. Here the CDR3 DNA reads TGCAGTGCGGCCCAGGGGAATGAGCAGTTCTTC.

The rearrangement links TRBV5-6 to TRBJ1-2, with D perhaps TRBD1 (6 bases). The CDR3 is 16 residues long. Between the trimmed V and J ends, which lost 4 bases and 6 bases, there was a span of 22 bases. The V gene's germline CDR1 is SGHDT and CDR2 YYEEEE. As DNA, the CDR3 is TGTGCCAGCAGCCTCATTAACGCCCGGGGGGGCGATGGCTACACCTTC. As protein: CASSLINARGGDGYTF.

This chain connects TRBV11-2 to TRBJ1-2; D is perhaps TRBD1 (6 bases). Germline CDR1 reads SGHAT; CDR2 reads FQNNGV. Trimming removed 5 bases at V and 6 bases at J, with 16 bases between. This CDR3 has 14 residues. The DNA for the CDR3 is TGTGCCAGCAGCCCAGACAGGCGAAGGCATGGCTACACCTTC. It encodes CASSPDRRRHGYTF. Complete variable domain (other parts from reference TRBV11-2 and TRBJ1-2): EAGVAQSPRYKIIEKRQSVAFWCNPISGHATLYWYQQILGQGPKLLIQFQNNGVVDDSQLPKDRFSAERLKGVDSTLKIQPAKLEDSAVYLCASSPDRRRHGYTFGSGTRLTVV.

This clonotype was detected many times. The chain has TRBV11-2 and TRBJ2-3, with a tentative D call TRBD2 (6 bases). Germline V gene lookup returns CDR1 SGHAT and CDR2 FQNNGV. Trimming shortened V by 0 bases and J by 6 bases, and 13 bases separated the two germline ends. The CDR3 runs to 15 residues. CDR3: CASSLERGGLDTQYF. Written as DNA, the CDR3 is TGTGCCAGCAGCTTAGAGCGGGGAGGCTTGGATACGCAGTATTTT.

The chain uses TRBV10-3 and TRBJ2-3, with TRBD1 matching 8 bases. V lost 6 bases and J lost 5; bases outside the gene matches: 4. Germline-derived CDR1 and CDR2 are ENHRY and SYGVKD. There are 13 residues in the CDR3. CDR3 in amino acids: CAIRLQGEDTQYF. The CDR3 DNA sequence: TGTGCCATCAGATTACAGGGGGAAGATACGCAGTATTTT.

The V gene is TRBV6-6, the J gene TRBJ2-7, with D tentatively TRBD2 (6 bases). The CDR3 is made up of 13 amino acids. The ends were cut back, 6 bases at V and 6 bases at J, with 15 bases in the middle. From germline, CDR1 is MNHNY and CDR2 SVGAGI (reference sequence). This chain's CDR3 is CASSPSGDLEQYF. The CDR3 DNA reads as TGTGCCAGCAGCCCGTCGGGGGACCTCGAGCAGTACTTC.

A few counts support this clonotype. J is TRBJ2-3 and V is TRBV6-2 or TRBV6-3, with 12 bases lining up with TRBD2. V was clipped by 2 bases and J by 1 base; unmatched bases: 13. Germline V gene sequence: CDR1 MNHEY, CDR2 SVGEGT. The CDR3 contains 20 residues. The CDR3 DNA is TGTGCCAGCAGTTACCCTCAAAAAGAACGACTAGCGGGGGGCACAGATACGCAGTATTTT. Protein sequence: CASSYPQKERLAGGTDTQYF.

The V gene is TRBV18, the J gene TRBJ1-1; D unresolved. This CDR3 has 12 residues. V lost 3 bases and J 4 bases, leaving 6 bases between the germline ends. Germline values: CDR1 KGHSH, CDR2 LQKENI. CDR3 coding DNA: TGTGCCAGCTCACCGGACCGCACTGAAGCTTTCTTT. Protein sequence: CASSPDRTEAFF.

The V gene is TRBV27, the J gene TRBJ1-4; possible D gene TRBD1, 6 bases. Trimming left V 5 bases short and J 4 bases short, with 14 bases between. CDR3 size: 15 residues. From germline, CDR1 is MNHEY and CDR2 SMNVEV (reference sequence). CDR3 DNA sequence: TGTGCCAGCAGTCCCGGTTGGGGGCGTAATGAAAAACTGTTTTTT. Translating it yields CASSPGWGRNEKLFF.

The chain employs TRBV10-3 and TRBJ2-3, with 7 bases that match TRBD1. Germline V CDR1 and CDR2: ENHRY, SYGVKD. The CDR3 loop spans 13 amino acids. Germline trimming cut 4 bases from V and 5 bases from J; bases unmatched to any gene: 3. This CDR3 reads CAISAQGEDTQYF. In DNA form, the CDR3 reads TGTGCCATCAGTGCGCAGGGGGAAGATACGCAGTATTTT.

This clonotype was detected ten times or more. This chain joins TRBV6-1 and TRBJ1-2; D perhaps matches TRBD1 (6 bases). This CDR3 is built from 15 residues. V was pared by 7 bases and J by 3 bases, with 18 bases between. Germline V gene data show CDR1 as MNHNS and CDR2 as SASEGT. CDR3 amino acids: CASTMGGRQYYGYTF. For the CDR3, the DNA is TGTGCCAGCACCATGGGGGGCCGACAGTACTATGGCTACACCTTC.

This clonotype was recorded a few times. CDR3 amino acids: CASSQERGPDTGELFF. DNA for the CDR3: TGCGCCAGCAGCCAAGAAAGGGGGCCAGACACCGGGGAGCTGTTTTTT. J is TRBJ2-2 and V is TRBV4-3; TRBD1 matches 7 bases. The germline V gene encodes CDR1 LGHNA and CDR2 YSLEER. Losses at the gene ends were 0 bases for V and 3 bases for J; bases not matched to a gene: 4. The CDR3 loop spans 16 amino acids.

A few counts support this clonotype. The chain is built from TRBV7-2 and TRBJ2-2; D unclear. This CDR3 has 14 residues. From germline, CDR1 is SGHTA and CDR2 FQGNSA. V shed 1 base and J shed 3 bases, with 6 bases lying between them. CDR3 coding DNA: TGTGCCAGCAGCTTAGTCCGGTACACCGGGGAGCTGTTTTTT. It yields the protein CASSLVRYTGELFF.

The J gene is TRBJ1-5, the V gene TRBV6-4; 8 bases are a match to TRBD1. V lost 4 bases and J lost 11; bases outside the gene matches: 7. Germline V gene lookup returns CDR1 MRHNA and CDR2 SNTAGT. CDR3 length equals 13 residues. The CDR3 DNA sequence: TGTGCCAGCAGTGCCGACAGGGGAGAGGCCCAGCATTTT. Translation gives CASSADRGEAQHF.

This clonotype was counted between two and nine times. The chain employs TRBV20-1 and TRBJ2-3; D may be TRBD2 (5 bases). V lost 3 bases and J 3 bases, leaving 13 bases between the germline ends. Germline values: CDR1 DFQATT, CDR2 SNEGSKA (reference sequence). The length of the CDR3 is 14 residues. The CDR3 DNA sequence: TGCAGTGCTAGGGACTTGATGAGGACAGATACGCAGTATTTT. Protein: CSARDLMRTDTQYF.

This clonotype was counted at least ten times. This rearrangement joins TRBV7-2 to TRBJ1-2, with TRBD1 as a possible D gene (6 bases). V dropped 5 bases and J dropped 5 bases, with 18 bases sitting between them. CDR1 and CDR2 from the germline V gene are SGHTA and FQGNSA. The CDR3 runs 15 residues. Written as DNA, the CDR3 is TGTGCCAGCAGCCCCAGACCCGGGACAATTTATGGCTACACCTTC. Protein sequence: CASSPRPGTIYGYTF.

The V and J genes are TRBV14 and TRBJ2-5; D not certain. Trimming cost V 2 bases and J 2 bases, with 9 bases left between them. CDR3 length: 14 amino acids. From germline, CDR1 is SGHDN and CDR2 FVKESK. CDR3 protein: CASSQPAYQETQYF. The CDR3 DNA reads TGTGCCAGCAGCCAACCCGCGTATCAAGAGACCCAGTACTTC. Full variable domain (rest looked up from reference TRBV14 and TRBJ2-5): EAGVTQFPSHSVIEKGQTVTLRCDPISGHDNLYWYRRVMGKEIKFLLHFVKESKQDESGMPNNRFLAERTGGTYSTLKVQPAELEDSGVYFCASSQPAYQETQYFGPGTRLLVL.

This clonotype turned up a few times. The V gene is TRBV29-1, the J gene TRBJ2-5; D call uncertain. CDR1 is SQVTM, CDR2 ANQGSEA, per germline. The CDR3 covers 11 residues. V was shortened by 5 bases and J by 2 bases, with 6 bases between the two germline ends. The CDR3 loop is CSVLDQETQYF. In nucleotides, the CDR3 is TGCAGCGTTCTTGATCAAGAGACCCAGTACTTC.

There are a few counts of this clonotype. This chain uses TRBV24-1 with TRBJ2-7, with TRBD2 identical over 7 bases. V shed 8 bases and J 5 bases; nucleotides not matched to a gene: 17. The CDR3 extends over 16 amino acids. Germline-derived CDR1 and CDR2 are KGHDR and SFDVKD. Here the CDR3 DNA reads TGTGCCACCACCTCGGGAGGATATTCCTTTTTACACGAGCAGTACTTC. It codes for CATTSGGYSFLHEQYF.